Listed below are T cell receptor beta chains from one sample, sequenced in a study of blood T cell repertoires in COVID-19. Clones were read by immunoSEQ multiplex PCR, and TCRdb kept only the in-frame ones, dropping some. The repertoire holds 30,000 or so clones, with 91% as singletons. The specimen was peripheral blood. The receptors shown here come from a human donor with active COVID-19. The donor label of this sample is uncertain. Each CDR3 is given with its conserved first and last residue. Fields, in order: clone size, V gene, J gene, D gene, CDR3 protein, CDR3 DNA. A D gene is named only where the DNA matches it firmly. Expanded clones are given a class, and other clones once, few, many or no size at all.

clone_size: -
v_call: TRBV7-3
j_call: TRBJ2-7
d_call: TRBD1
cdr3_aa: CASSLPTGNYEQYF
cdr3_nt: TGTGCCAGCAGCCTCCCGACAGGGAACTACGAGCAGTACTTC

clone_size: -
v_call: TRBV4-1
j_call: TRBJ2-2
d_call: TRBD1
cdr3_aa: CASSQEGQGGVGELFF
cdr3_nt: TGCGCCAGCAGCCAAGAGGGACAGGGGGGAGTCGGGGAGCTGTTTTTT

clone_size: -
v_call: TRBV9
j_call: TRBJ2-1
d_call: TRBD1
cdr3_aa: CASSSPSGGTGYNEQFF
cdr3_nt: TGTGCCAGCAGCTCCCCCTCCGGTGGGACAGGGTACAATGAGCAGTTCTTC

clone_size: -
v_call: TRBV7-2
j_call: TRBJ2-1
d_call: -
cdr3_aa: CASSLVGAPYNEQFF
cdr3_nt: TGTGCCAGCAGCTTAGTGGGGGCCCCGTACAATGAGCAGTTCTTC

clone_size: -
v_call: TRBV7-8
j_call: TRBJ2-7
d_call: -
cdr3_aa: CASSLVFYEQYF
cdr3_nt: TGTGCCAGCAGCTTAGTCTTTTACGAGCAGTACTTC

clone_size: -
v_call: TRBV5-1
j_call: TRBJ2-5
d_call: -
cdr3_aa: CASSGGEVLKETQYF
cdr3_nt: TGCGCCAGCAGTGGTGGAGAGGTCCTCAAAGAGACCCAGTACTTC

clone_size: -
v_call: TRBV30
j_call: TRBJ2-3
d_call: TRBD2
cdr3_aa: CAWERGGDTQYF
cdr3_nt: TGTGCCTGGGAGCGGGGGGGAGATACGCAGTATTTT

clone_size: once
v_call: TRBV3-1/TRBV3-2
j_call: TRBJ1-3
d_call: -
cdr3_aa: CASSQAFSGSGNTIYF
cdr3_nt: TGTGCCAGCAGCCAAGCTTTTTCCGGCTCTGGAAACACCATATATTTT

clone_size: -
v_call: TRBV4-1
j_call: TRBJ1-2
d_call: TRBD1
cdr3_aa: CASSQDPRTGDGYTF
cdr3_nt: TGCGCCAGCAGCCAAGACCCCAGGACAGGGGATGGCTACACCTTC

clone_size: -
v_call: TRBV6-5
j_call: TRBJ2-1
d_call: -
cdr3_aa: CASSWTSSSYNEQFF
cdr3_nt: TGTGCCAGCAGTTGGACTTCGAGCTCCTACAATGAGCAGTTCTTC

clone_size: -
v_call: TRBV27
j_call: TRBJ2-4
d_call: TRBD1
cdr3_aa: CVSRRQGADIQYF
cdr3_nt: TGTGTCAGCAGGCGACAGGGGGCTGACATTCAGTACTTC

clone_size: -
v_call: TRBV29-1
j_call: TRBJ2-4
d_call: -
cdr3_aa: CSVADNVQGAKNIQYF
cdr3_nt: TGCAGCGTTGCAGACAACGTACAGGGAGCCAAAAACATTCAGTACTTC

clone_size: -
v_call: TRBV11-2
j_call: TRBJ1-2
d_call: TRBD1
cdr3_aa: CASSLGQGLGGYTF
cdr3_nt: TGTGCCAGCAGCCTAGGACAGGGGTTAGGAGGCTACACCTTC

clone_size: -
v_call: TRBV18
j_call: TRBJ2-1
d_call: TRBD1
cdr3_aa: CASSPGQGSYNEQFF
cdr3_nt: TGTGCCAGCTCACCCGGACAGGGTTCCTACAATGAGCAGTTCTTC

clone_size: -
v_call: TRBV19
j_call: TRBJ2-2
d_call: -
cdr3_aa: CASMRAANTGELFF
cdr3_nt: TGTGCCAGTATGCGGGCGGCGAACACCGGGGAGCTGTTTTTT

clone_size: -
v_call: TRBV29-1
j_call: TRBJ1-2
d_call: TRBD1
cdr3_aa: CSVAPGTEYGYTF
cdr3_nt: TGCAGCGTTGCCCCCGGGACAGAATATGGCTACACCTTC

clone_size: -
v_call: TRBV29-1
j_call: TRBJ2-7
d_call: TRBD1
cdr3_aa: CSVDGTGTSSYEQYF
cdr3_nt: TGCAGCGTTGACGGGACAGGGACGAGCTCCTACGAGCAGTACTTC

clone_size: -
v_call: TRBV6-1
j_call: TRBJ2-3
d_call: -
cdr3_aa: CASSEASADTQYF
cdr3_nt: TGTGCCAGCAGTGAAGCTTCCGCAGATACGCAGTATTTT

clone_size: -
v_call: TRBV19
j_call: TRBJ1-3
d_call: -
cdr3_aa: CASSSGHLLSGNTIYF
cdr3_nt: TGTGCCAGTAGCTCAGGACACCTGCTCTCTGGAAACACCATATATTTT

clone_size: -
v_call: TRBV27
j_call: TRBJ2-1
d_call: -
cdr3_aa: CASSLMGSYEQFF
cdr3_nt: TGTGCCAGCAGTTTAATGGGGAGCTATGAGCAGTTCTTC

clone_size: -
v_call: TRBV7-8
j_call: TRBJ1-4
d_call: TRBD1
cdr3_aa: CASSSRGGQGFLTNEKLFF
cdr3_nt: TGTGCCAGCAGCTCGCGGGGAGGACAGGGCTTTCTTACTAATGAAAAACTGTTTTTT

clone_size: -
v_call: TRBV6-5
j_call: TRBJ2-5
d_call: -
cdr3_aa: CASRNTVYQETQYF
cdr3_nt: TGTGCCAGCAGAAATACAGTGTACCAAGAGACCCAGTACTTC

clone_size: -
v_call: TRBV11-2
j_call: TRBJ1-3
d_call: -
cdr3_aa: CASSVTTRELGNTIYF
cdr3_nt: TGTGCCAGCAGCGTTACTACAAGGGAGCTCGGAAACACCATATATTTT

clone_size: -
v_call: TRBV6-2/TRBV6-3
j_call: TRBJ2-7
d_call: TRBD2
cdr3_aa: CASSRSGNSYEQYF
cdr3_nt: TGTGCCAGCAGCCGTAGCGGGAACTCCTACGAGCAGTACTTC

clone_size: -
v_call: TRBV27
j_call: TRBJ2-2
d_call: TRBD1
cdr3_aa: CASSITGEGGELFF
cdr3_nt: TGTGCCAGCAGTATTACAGGGGAAGGGGGGGAGCTGTTTTTT

clone_size: -
v_call: TRBV18
j_call: TRBJ1-5
d_call: -
cdr3_aa: CASSPGSQGRGNQPQHF
cdr3_nt: TGTGCCAGCTCACCAGGCTCGCAGGGTAGAGGCAATCAGCCCCAGCATTTT

clone_size: -
v_call: TRBV6-5
j_call: TRBJ1-1
d_call: -
cdr3_aa: CASTLTGGGRGEAFF
cdr3_nt: TGTGCCAGCACTCTAACGGGAGGGGGAAGAGGTGAAGCTTTCTTT

clone_size: -
v_call: TRBV7-9
j_call: TRBJ2-5
d_call: TRBD1
cdr3_aa: CASKGHTRQGSETQYF
cdr3_nt: TGTGCCAGCAAAGGACACACGCGACAGGGGTCAGAGACCCAGTACTTC

clone_size: -
v_call: TRBV29-1
j_call: TRBJ1-1
d_call: -
cdr3_aa: CSVESPSGVEAFF
cdr3_nt: TGCAGCGTCGAGTCCCCCTCAGGGGTTGAAGCTTTCTTT

clone_size: once
v_call: TRBV7-2
j_call: TRBJ1-1
d_call: TRBD1
cdr3_aa: CASSTRQGAVTEAFF
cdr3_nt: TGTGCCAGCAGCACTCGACAGGGAGCGGTGACTGAAGCTTTCTTT

clone_size: -
v_call: TRBV2
j_call: TRBJ2-6
d_call: TRBD2
cdr3_aa: CASRYAGDFSGANVLTF
cdr3_nt: TGTGCCAGCAGGTATGCGGGGGACTTCTCTGGGGCCAACGTCCTGACTTTC

clone_size: -
v_call: TRBV19
j_call: TRBJ2-2
d_call: TRBD2
cdr3_aa: CASGRLAGATGELFF
cdr3_nt: TGTGCCAGTGGACGACTAGCGGGAGCCACCGGGGAGCTGTTTTTT

clone_size: -
v_call: TRBV6-5
j_call: TRBJ1-1
d_call: -
cdr3_aa: CASSYYGQTDTEAFF
cdr3_nt: TGTGCCAGCAGTTACTACGGACAGACTGACACTGAAGCTTTCTTT

clone_size: few
v_call: TRBV19
j_call: TRBJ1-2
d_call: -
cdr3_aa: CASSIKGQGYGYTF
cdr3_nt: TGTGCCAGTAGTATAAAGGGGCAGGGCTATGGCTACACCTTC

clone_size: -
v_call: TRBV7-9
j_call: TRBJ1-1
d_call: -
cdr3_aa: CASRGEGDTEAFF
cdr3_nt: TGTGCCAGCAGGGGCGAAGGCGACACTGAAGCTTTCTTT

clone_size: -
v_call: TRBV4-3
j_call: TRBJ2-3
d_call: TRBD2
cdr3_aa: CASSLAPSGMSDTQYF
cdr3_nt: TGCGCCAGCAGCCTAGCGCCTAGCGGGATGAGTGATACGCAGTATTTT

clone_size: -
v_call: TRBV7-2
j_call: TRBJ2-3
d_call: TRBD2
cdr3_aa: CASSLVASGGAIDTQYF
cdr3_nt: TGTGCCAGCAGCTTAGTTGCTAGCGGGGGGGCAATAGATACGCAGTATTTT

clone_size: -
v_call: TRBV6-5
j_call: TRBJ2-3
d_call: TRBD2
cdr3_aa: CASSYGGGPTDTQYF
cdr3_nt: TGTGCCAGCAGTTACGGCGGGGGGCCCACAGATACGCAGTATTTT

clone_size: -
v_call: TRBV5-1
j_call: TRBJ1-1
d_call: -
cdr3_aa: CASSLEAGEAFF
cdr3_nt: TGCGCCAGCAGCTTGGAGGCAGGGGAAGCTTTCTTT

clone_size: -
v_call: TRBV7-9
j_call: TRBJ2-1
d_call: -
cdr3_aa: CASRRLDNEQFF
cdr3_nt: TGTGCCAGCAGAAGACTCGACAATGAGCAGTTCTTC

clone_size: -
v_call: TRBV15
j_call: TRBJ2-7
d_call: -
cdr3_aa: CATSRGAGVGEQYF
cdr3_nt: TGTGCCACCAGCAGGGGAGCAGGGGTCGGCGAGCAGTACTTC

clone_size: -
v_call: TRBV9
j_call: TRBJ2-2
d_call: TRBD1
cdr3_aa: CASSVARDRATTGELFF
cdr3_nt: TGTGCCAGCAGCGTAGCTCGGGACAGGGCGACCACCGGGGAGCTGTTTTTT

clone_size: -
v_call: TRBV2
j_call: TRBJ2-7
d_call: TRBD2
cdr3_aa: CASSEGPGLAIPYEQYF
cdr3_nt: TGTGCCAGCAGTGAGGGGCCCGGACTAGCGATACCCTACGAGCAGTACTTC

clone_size: -
v_call: TRBV12-3/TRBV12-4
j_call: TRBJ1-1
d_call: TRBD1
cdr3_aa: CASSRRQGPEAFF
cdr3_nt: TGTGCCAGCAGCCGTAGACAGGGCCCTGAAGCTTTCTTT

clone_size: -
v_call: TRBV28
j_call: TRBJ2-5
d_call: TRBD1
cdr3_aa: CASSFETDRALQETQYF
cdr3_nt: TGTGCCAGCAGTTTCGAAACCGACAGGGCGCTACAAGAGACCCAGTACTTC